The rows below give T cell receptor beta chains drawn from one sample of a study of shared clonotypes between healthy human individuals. Assay: immunoSEQ multiplex PCR; the TCRdb copy retains only in-frame clones and omits some. The table records millions of clones, roughly 95% of them present only once. The specimen was naive CD4+ T cells sorted from blood. The receptors were gathered from a man between 18 and 29 years old in good health. CDR3s include the opening cysteine and the closing phenylalanine or tryptophan. The D gene is left open where the match is weak. Clone size is shown for a subset of rows, as once, few, many or a class of expanded clone.

v_gene	abundance	j_gene	d_gene	CDR3nt	CDR3aa
TRBV19	few	TRBJ1-1	TRBD1	TGTGCCAGTGGGGACAGAGTGAACACTGAAGCTTTCTTT	CASGDRVNTEAFF
TRBV4-1	once	TRBJ1-1	NA	TGCGCCAGCAGCCATCCCGGACGGACAAGGAACACTGAAGCTTTCTTT	CASSHPGRTRNTEAFF
TRBV28	NA	TRBJ1-1	NA	TGTGCCAGCAGTCCCACCGACAGGCTCCTCAATGAAGCTTTCTTT	CASSPTDRLLNEAFF
TRBV30	NA	TRBJ1-2	TRBD1	TGTGCCTGGAGTCAGGGGGCAGGGATTAACTATGGCTACACCTTC	CAWSQGAGINYGYTF
TRBV5-4	NA	TRBJ2-3	TRBD2	TGTGCCAGCAGCCCGGCTGGGGGGGCAGATACGCAGTATTTT	CASSPAGGADTQYF
TRBV19	NA	TRBJ2-7	NA	TGTGCCAGTAGTATAGCCTGGGGGGCAAACTCCTACGAGCAGTACTTC	CASSIAWGANSYEQYF
TRBV23-1	NA	TRBJ1-3	NA	TGCGCCAGCAGTCATAGACAGGATGTCTCTGGAAACACCATATATTTT	CASSHRQDVSGNTIYF
TRBV13	NA	TRBJ2-6	NA	TGTGCCAGCAGCCCCCCGGGGTCTGGGGCCAACGTCCTGACTTTC	CASSPPGSGANVLTF
TRBV28	NA	TRBJ1-6	NA	TGTGCCAGCAGCCTAGGGACAAGGGCACCCCTCCACTTT	CASSLGTRAPLHF
TRBV30	NA	TRBJ2-5	NA	TGTGCCTGGGCGGCTAGCAGTCAAGAGACCCAGTACTTC	CAWAASSQETQYF
TRBV2	NA	TRBJ2-3	TRBD2	TGTGCCAGCAGTGAGTTGCGGGAGAAGGATACGCAGTATTTT	CASSELREKDTQYF
TRBV4-1	NA	TRBJ2-4	NA	TGCGCCAGCAGCCAATGGGGGACAGCGGGGAAAGATCGGAACATTCAGTACTTC	CASSQWGTAGKDRNIQYF
TRBV5-6	once	TRBJ2-7	TRBD1	TGTGCCAGCAGCTTTTACAGGGGGCGCTACGAGCAGTACTTC	CASSFYRGRYEQYF
TRBV7-9	NA	TRBJ2-2	NA	TGTGCCAGCAGCTTAGTGGCCAACACCGGGGAGCTGTTTTTT	CASSLVANTGELFF
TRBV28	NA	TRBJ1-1	NA	TGTGCCAGCAGTCCGTTGGGCACTGAAGCTTTCTTT	CASSPLGTEAFF
TRBV28	NA	TRBJ2-5	NA	TGTGCCAGCAGTACCCTGGAGGGTGAGACCCAGTACTTC	CASSTLEGETQYF
TRBV5-8	once	TRBJ1-5	NA	TGTGCCAGCAGCGACTTACAGGGTCAGCCCCAGCATTTT	CASSDLQGQPQHF
TRBV6-1	NA	TRBJ1-2	NA	TGTGCCAGCAGTGCCGGCCCGGGTACATATGGCTACACCTTC	CASSAGPGTYGYTF
TRBV28	NA	TRBJ2-1	TRBD2	TGTGCCAGCAGACCCACCCCCGGGACTAGCGGCAATGAGCAGTTCTTC	CASRPTPGTSGNEQFF
TRBV12-5	NA	TRBJ2-6	NA	TGTGCTAGTCTCAACTCTGGGGCCAACGTCCTGACTTTC	CASLNSGANVLTF
TRBV18	NA	TRBJ2-7	TRBD2	TGTGCCAGCTCTGCTTCCAGCGGGACCCTTACGGAACAGTACTTC	CASSASSGTLTEQYF
TRBV30	NA	TRBJ1-2	NA	TGTGCCTGGAGTGTGGCAGCTTATGGCTACACCTTC	CAWSVAAYGYTF
TRBV7-2	NA	TRBJ2-7	NA	TGTGCCAGCAGCCCCAAGACGGTCATCGCCTGGGGGAGCTACGAGCAGTACTTC	CASSPKTVIAWGSYEQYF
TRBV5-1	NA	TRBJ1-1	TRBD1	TGCGCCAGTGGCCAGGGGGTGAACACTGAAGCTTTCTTT	CASGQGVNTEAFF
TRBV6-1	NA	TRBJ1-1	NA	TGTGCCAGCAGTGAAGCCAGTATGAACACTGAAGCTTTCTTT	CASSEASMNTEAFF
TRBV7-9	NA	TRBJ2-2	NA	TGTGCCAGCAGCTTAAGTGACACGAACACCGGGGAGCTGTTTTTT	CASSLSDTNTGELFF
TRBV2	NA	TRBJ2-7	TRBD1	TGTGCCAGCAGCAACCTTGTTATCGGACAGGACCAACTCTACGAGCAGTACTTC	CASSNLVIGQDQLYEQYF
TRBV11-3	NA	TRBJ2-1	TRBD2	TGTGCCAGCAGCCCTGGGACTAGCGCCTACAATGAGCAGTTCTTC	CASSPGTSAYNEQFF
TRBV7-2	NA	TRBJ2-7	TRBD1	TGTGCCAGCAGCTTAGCGACAGGGGTCTACGAGCAGTACTTC	CASSLATGVYEQYF
TRBV18	NA	TRBJ1-1	TRBD1	TGTGCCAGCTCGGCGGACAGGGGAAACACTGAAGCTTTCTTT	CASSADRGNTEAFF
TRBV9	NA	TRBJ2-7	NA	TGTGCCAGCAGCGTAGCGGATGGGGGCTACGAGCAGTACTTC	CASSVADGGYEQYF
TRBV6-5	NA	TRBJ2-5	NA	TGTGCCAGCAGTTACATGCTAGCGGAGACCCAGTACTTC	CASSYMLAETQYF
TRBV30	many	TRBJ1-3	NA	TGTGCCTGGAGTGTACGGGGGACTGGAAACACCATATATTTT	CAWSVRGTGNTIYF
TRBV5-1	NA	TRBJ1-3	TRBD1	TGCGCCAGCAGCTACGGACAGGGGACTTCTGGAAACACCATATATTTT	CASSYGQGTSGNTIYF
TRBV9	once	TRBJ2-7	NA	TGTGCCAGCAGCCCGGGGGTAGGCCGCGAGCAGTACTTC	CASSPGVGREQYF
TRBV10-3	NA	TRBJ2-7	NA	TGTGCCATCAGTGAGTACGACAGGTCCACAGGCGAGCAGTACTTC	CAISEYDRSTGEQYF
TRBV10-3	NA	TRBJ2-6	TRBD1	TGTGCCACTACCGGGACAGGCTCCCCTGGGGCCAACGTCCTGACTTTC	CATTGTGSPGANVLTF
TRBV15	NA	TRBJ1-2	TRBD1	TGTGCCACCAGCAGAGTTGGACAGGGAGGGTATGGCTACACCTTC	CATSRVGQGGYGYTF
TRBV9	NA	TRBJ2-3	TRBD2	TGTGCCAGCAGCGTAGTAGGACTAGGGTCAGATACGCAGTATTTT	CASSVVGLGSDTQYF
TRBV18	NA	TRBJ2-7	NA	TGTGCCAGCTCACCAACTACAGGGCCATCCTCCTACGAGCAGTACTTC	CASSPTTGPSSYEQYF
TRBV19	NA	TRBJ2-1	TRBD1	TGTGCCAGTTCTCGGACAGGCTCTAATGAGCAGTTCTTC	CASSRTGSNEQFF
TRBV6-5	NA	TRBJ1-2	NA	TGTGCCAGCAGTTACGGGGCAGGGCCTGGCTACACCTTC	CASSYGAGPGYTF
TRBV28	once	TRBJ1-5	NA	TGTGCCACCAAAATCTCACAGGGAATAGGTCAGCCCCAGCATTTT	CATKISQGIGQPQHF
TRBV15	NA	TRBJ2-5	NA	TGTGCCACCAGCAGAGATACGATAGGAACGTCGGAGACCCAGTACTTC	CATSRDTIGTSETQYF
TRBV28	NA	TRBJ1-2	TRBD1	TGTGCCAGCACCACCACAGGGGAGGATGGCTACACCTTC	CASTTTGEDGYTF
TRBV18	once	TRBJ1-5	NA	TGTGCCAGCTCCGTCCAGGGGAGCAATCAGCCCCAGCATTTT	CASSVQGSNQPQHF
TRBV15	NA	TRBJ2-2	NA	TGTGCCACCAGCAGAGATCTAGTGTCCGGGGAGCTGTTTTTT	CATSRDLVSGELFF
TRBV7-9	NA	TRBJ2-2	TRBD1	TGTGCCAGCAGCCGGGACAGGGCGCGCACCGGGGAGCTGTTTTTT	CASSRDRARTGELFF
TRBV28	NA	TRBJ1-2	NA	TGTGCCAGCAGTTTGTTACGTTACTACGGCTACACCTTC	CASSLLRYYGYTF
TRBV7-9	NA	TRBJ1-4	NA	TGTGCCAGCAGCTCCCCAGGGAAAGGTGAAAAACTGTTTTTT	CASSSPGKGEKLFF
TRBV7-9	NA	TRBJ1-5	NA	TGTGCCAGCAGCTTCTCGGATCAGCCCCAGCATTTT	CASSFSDQPQHF
TRBV28	once	TRBJ1-2	NA	TGTGCCAGCAGTTTCGGAACAGGGCGGTATGGCTACACCTTC	CASSFGTGRYGYTF
TRBV11-3	NA	TRBJ2-2	NA	TGTGCCAGCAGCTTAGGGGGTTTCGGCACCGGGGAGCTGTTTTTT	CASSLGGFGTGELFF
TRBV6-6	NA	TRBJ1-5	TRBD1	TGTGCCAGCAGTTCCGGACAGGGGAATCAGCCCCAGCATTTT	CASSSGQGNQPQHF
TRBV7-2	NA	TRBJ1-4	NA	TGTGCCAGCAGCCCTACGTCCAGGGGCGCATATGAAAAACTGTTTTTT	CASSPTSRGAYEKLFF
TRBV10-3	NA	TRBJ1-2	NA	TGTGCCATCAGTGTAACCCCGGCTCGAGGGACCTATGGCTACACCTTC	CAISVTPARGTYGYTF